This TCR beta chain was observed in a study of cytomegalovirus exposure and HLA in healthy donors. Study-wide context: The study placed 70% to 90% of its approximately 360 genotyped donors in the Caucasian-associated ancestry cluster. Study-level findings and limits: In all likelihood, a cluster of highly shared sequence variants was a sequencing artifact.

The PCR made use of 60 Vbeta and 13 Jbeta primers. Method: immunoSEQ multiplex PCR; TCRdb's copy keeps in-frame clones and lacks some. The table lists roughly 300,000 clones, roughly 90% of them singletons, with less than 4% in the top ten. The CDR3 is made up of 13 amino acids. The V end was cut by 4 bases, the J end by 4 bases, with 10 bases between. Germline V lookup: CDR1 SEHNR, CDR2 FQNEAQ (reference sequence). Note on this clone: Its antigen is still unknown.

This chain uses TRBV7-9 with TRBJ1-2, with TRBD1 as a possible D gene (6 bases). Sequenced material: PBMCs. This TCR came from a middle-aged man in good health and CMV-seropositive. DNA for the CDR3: TGTGCCAGCAGCTCCCAGGGGCCCTATGGCTACACCTTC. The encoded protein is CASSSQGPYGYTF.